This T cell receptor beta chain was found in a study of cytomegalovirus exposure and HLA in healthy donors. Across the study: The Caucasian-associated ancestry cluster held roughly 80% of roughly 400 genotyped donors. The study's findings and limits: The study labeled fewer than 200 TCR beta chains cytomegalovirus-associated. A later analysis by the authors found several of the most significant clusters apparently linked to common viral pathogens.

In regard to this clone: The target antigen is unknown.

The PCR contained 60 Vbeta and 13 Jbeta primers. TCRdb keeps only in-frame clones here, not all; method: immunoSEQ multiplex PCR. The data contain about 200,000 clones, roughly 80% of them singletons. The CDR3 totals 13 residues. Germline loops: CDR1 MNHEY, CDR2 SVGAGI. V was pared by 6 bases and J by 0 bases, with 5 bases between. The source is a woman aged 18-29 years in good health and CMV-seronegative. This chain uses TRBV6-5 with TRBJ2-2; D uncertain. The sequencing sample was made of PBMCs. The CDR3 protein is CASRAANTGELFF. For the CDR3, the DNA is TGTGCCAGCAGGGCAGCGAACACCGGGGAGCTGTTTTTT.